These T cell receptor beta chains were read from a single sample in a study of shared clonotypes between healthy human individuals. Sequenced by immunoSEQ multiplex PCR; TCRdb stores in-frame clones only, minus some. The sample shows 2 million to 2.5 million clones, under 95% of them seen only once. The sample comprised naive CD4+ T cells from PBMCs. These receptors were collected from a man in his late teens or twenties in good health. Some clones in this sample may be carry-over from other donors' samples. The CDR3 runs from the conserved cysteine through the conserved F or W. The order of the fields is J gene, D gene, V gene, clone size, CDR3 protein, CDR3 DNA. A D gene is named only where the DNA matches it firmly. Clone size, where shown, is once, few, many, or a class for clones that have expanded.

TRBJ1-1 - TRBV29-1 - CSVGSANTEAFF TGCAGCGTTGGGTCAGCGAACACTGAAGCTTTCTTT
TRBJ2-2 TRBD2 TRBV7-3 once CASSPTSGRGTGELFF TGTGCCAGCAGCCCAACTAGCGGGAGGGGCACCGGGGAGCTGTTTTTT
TRBJ2-7 - TRBV27 once CASSARDTSAYF TGTGCCAGCAGTGCGCGGGACACCTCGGCGTACTTC
TRBJ2-2 - TRBV5-4 - CASSPEQGRTGELFF TGTGCCAGCAGCCCCGAGCAGGGAAGAACCGGGGAGCTGTTTTTT
TRBJ2-7 - TRBV5-1 - CASSLVPGSSYEQYF TGCGCCAGCAGCTTGGTCCCGGGAAGCTCCTACGAGCAGTACTTC
TRBJ2-5 - TRBV10-3 - CAISESTYQETQYF TGTGCCATCAGTGAGTCGACGTACCAAGAGACCCAGTACTTC
TRBJ1-1 - TRBV28 - CASSETHTEAFF TGTGCCAGCAGCGAAACCCACACTGAAGCTTTCTTT
TRBJ1-2 - TRBV6-1 - CASSEIGYTF TGTGCCAGCAGTGAAATAGGCTACACCTTC
TRBJ2-7 - TRBV18 - CASSPRTGTRGNEQYF TGTGCCAGCTCACCACGAACCGGGACTCGAGGCAACGAGCAGTACTTC
TRBJ2-7 TRBD1 TRBV9 - CASSVGTGVYEQYF TGTGCCAGCAGCGTCGGGACAGGGGTCTACGAGCAGTACTTC
TRBJ1-3 - TRBV9 - CASSVAGTVSGNTIYF TGTGCCAGCAGCGTTGCCGGGACGGTCTCTGGAAACACCATATATTTT
TRBJ2-7 - TRBV7-3 - CASSPGVISYEQYF TGTGCCAGCAGCCCTGGGGTCATCTCCTACGAGCAGTACTTC
TRBJ2-3 TRBD2 TRBV10-3 once CALTGTSVGDTQYF TGTGCCTTGACCGGGACTAGCGTGGGGGATACGCAGTATTTT
TRBJ2-7 - TRBV10-3 - CAISEQGTAYEQYF TGTGCCATCAGTGAGCAGGGCACCGCCTACGAGCAGTACTTC
TRBJ2-7 - TRBV10-3 - CAISDRQGEQYF TGTGCCATCAGTGACAGACAAGGCGAGCAGTACTTC
TRBJ1-5 - TRBV28 - CASSFMLGVGQPQHF TGTGCCAGCAGTTTTATGTTGGGGGTTGGGCAGCCCCAGCATTTT
TRBJ1-1 - TRBV5-1 - CASSLEWGLNTEAFF TGCGCCAGCAGCTTGGAATGGGGCCTCAACACTGAAGCTTTCTTT
TRBJ2-2 TRBD1 TRBV5-1 - CASSIGQGGGHGELFF TGCGCCAGCAGCATCGGACAGGGGGGAGGTCACGGGGAGCTGTTTTTT
TRBJ1-3 - TRBV9 - CASSVGGTNSGNTIYF TGTGCCAGCAGCGTAGGGGGGACAAACTCTGGAAACACCATATATTTT
TRBJ2-7 - TRBV28 - CASSSRAYEQYF TGTGCCAGCAGTTCCCGCGCCTACGAGCAGTACTTC
TRBJ2-7 - TRBV10-3 - CAIGRDSPSYEQYF TGTGCCATCGGCCGGGACTCCCCCTCCTACGAGCAGTACTTC
TRBJ1-2 - TRBV2 - CASRALLGTAYGYTF TGTGCCAGCAGGGCGCTGTTGGGGACGGCCTATGGCTACACCTTC
TRBJ1-5 - TRBV9 - CASSVGDDHQPQHF TGTGCCAGCAGCGTAGGGGACGATCATCAGCCCCAGCATTTT
TRBJ2-7 TRBD2 TRBV4-1 - CASSQDQLAAYEQYF TGCGCCAGCAGCCAAGATCAACTAGCGGCCTACGAGCAGTACTTC
TRBJ2-5 - TRBV6-5 - CASSARDLQETQYF TGTGCCAGCAGTGCTCGGGACTTACAAGAGACCCAGTACTTC
TRBJ2-4 - TRBV27 - CASSKWPQELAKNIQYF TGTGCCAGCAGTAAATGGCCGCAGGAGCTAGCCAAAAACATTCAGTACTTC
TRBJ2-7 - TRBV5-1 once CASSLIQGAYEQYF TGCGCCAGCAGCTTGATCCAGGGTGCCTACGAGCAGTACTTC
TRBJ2-1 - TRBV5-1 - CASSLGSNEQFF TGCGCCAGCAGCTTGGGGAGCAATGAGCAGTTCTTC
TRBJ2-1 TRBD2 TRBV9 - CASSEGLAGGNEQFF TGTGCCAGCAGCGAGGGACTAGCGGGGGGAAATGAGCAGTTCTTC
TRBJ1-1 - TRBV20-1 - CRRTEAFF TGCAGGCGCACTGAAGCTTTCTTT
TRBJ2-5 TRBD1 TRBV10-3 - CAIRDPGQGSEETQYF TGTGCCATCAGGGACCCGGGACAGGGGAGCGAAGAGACCCAGTACTTC
TRBJ2-7 TRBD2 TRBV18 - CASSPRLAGAEQYF TGTGCCAGCTCACCGCGACTAGCCGGTGCCGAGCAGTACTTC
TRBJ1-4 - TRBV5-1 - CASSLAGAMDEKLFF TGCGCCAGCAGCTTGGCGGGGGCTATGGATGAAAAACTGTTTTTT
TRBJ1-1 - TRBV7-9 - CASSLVQGSTEAFF TGTGCCAGCAGCTTAGTTCAGGGTTCCACTGAAGCTTTCTTT
TRBJ2-2 - TRBV9 - CASSQGQNTGELFF TGTGCCAGCAGTCAGGGACAGAACACCGGGGAGCTGTTTTTT
TRBJ1-2 - TRBV15 - CATSRDPPHGYTF TGTGCCACCAGCAGAGATCCACCCCATGGCTACACCTTC
TRBJ1-1 - TRBV9 - CASSVVGQNTEAFF TGTGCCAGCAGCGTAGTCGGACAGAACACTGAAGCTTTCTTT
TRBJ1-3 - TRBV7-6 - CASSLEVWAGAGNTIYF TGTGCCAGCAGCTTAGAAGTCTGGGCGGGGGCTGGAAACACCATATATTTT
TRBJ2-2 - TRBV6-6 - CASSYKGATNTGELFF TGTGCCAGCAGTTACAAGGGAGCTACGAACACCGGGGAGCTGTTTTTT
TRBJ1-2 - TRBV29-1 - CSVDLRGGKANYGYTF TGCAGCGTTGACCTAAGGGGGGGGAAGGCTAACTATGGCTACACCTTC
TRBJ2-2 - TRBV9 - CASSAGQRTGELFF TGTGCCAGCAGCGCGGGACAACGCACCGGGGAGCTGTTTTTT
TRBJ1-1 - TRBV18 - CASSPEPTEAFF TGTGCCAGCTCACCAGAACCCACTGAAGCTTTCTTT
TRBJ1-1 - TRBV9 few CASSGRSKSEAFF TGTGCCAGCAGTGGACGGTCAAAGTCTGAAGCTTTCTTT
TRBJ2-1 TRBD2 TRBV19 - CASSIVGGRAPNEQFF TGTGCCAGTAGTATAGTGGGAGGGAGGGCCCCCAATGAGCAGTTCTTC
TRBJ2-5 TRBD1 TRBV11-2 - CASSLERGQETQYF TGTGCCAGCAGCTTAGAACGGGGACAGGAGACCCAGTACTTC
TRBJ1-1 - TRBV28 - CASSLSGGGANTEAFF TGTGCCAGCAGTTTATCCGGTGGGGGGGCAAACACTGAAGCTTTCTTT
TRBJ1-1 - TRBV7-2 - CASSLAGSINTEAFF TGTGCCAGCAGCTTAGCGGGGTCTATTAACACTGAAGCTTTCTTT
TRBJ1-2 - TRBV5-8 - CASGLGGYTF TGTGCCAGCGGTCTCGGAGGCTACACCTTC
TRBJ2-3 - TRBV5-4 - CASSLDRQRTYTDTQYF TGTGCCAGCAGCTTGGACAGGCAGAGAACATACACAGATACGCAGTATTTT
TRBJ2-5 - TRBV5-1 once CASSLGLDYQETQYF TGCGCCAGCAGCTTGGGGCTAGATTATCAAGAGACCCAGTACTTC
TRBJ2-1 TRBD2 TRBV7-3 - CASSPRLAGKAGEQFF TGTGCCAGCAGCCCGCGACTAGCGGGGAAGGCTGGTGAGCAGTTCTTC
TRBJ1-3 - TRBV7-8 - CASSRTGSSGNTIYF TGTGCCAGCAGTCGGACGGGTTCCTCTGGAAACACCATATATTTT
TRBJ2-7 TRBD2 TRBV6-1 - CASSRTSGSYEQYF TGTGCCAGCAGTCGGACTAGCGGCTCCTACGAGCAGTACTTC
TRBJ2-3 TRBD2 TRBV6-1 - CASSDQLAPSTDTQYF TGTGCCAGCAGTGACCAACTAGCGCCTAGCACAGATACGCAGTATTTT